This TCR beta chain was identified in a study of T cells in Graves' hyperthyroidism and ophthalmopathy. About the study: Staff took peripheral blood when the initial diagnosis was made, before any treatment began. Study-wide results and caveats: Most thyroid clonotypes expanded above 0.001 were also detected in blood.

With 5 bases clipped from V and 0 bases from J, the junction kept 5 bases outside the gene matches. This CDR3 region has 15 residues. Germline CDR1 MDHEN, CDR2 SYDVKM. Many counts were recorded for this clonotype. Antigen unknown. Amplification yielded TCR beta CDR3 regions, with RNA transcripts as the source. During a first-round RT-PCR of the TCR CDR3, the HTBI primer set was used. Each CDR3 protein gets one entry after TCRdb re-called the multiplex PCR reads with MiXCR. The data hold around 300,000 distinct CDR3 sequences, with 15% observed a single time. The source is a woman in her fifties or sixties with Graves' hyperthyroidism that later progressed to Graves' ophthalmopathy. The material sequenced was blood. The rearrangement joins TRBV28 to TRBJ2-7, with 9 positions matching TRBD1. CDR3 residues: CASSEGQGSSYEQYF. The DNA of the CDR3 is TGTGCCAGCAGTGAGGGACAGGGTTCCTCCTACGAGCAGTACTTC. Variable domain in full (rest from reference TRBV28 and TRBJ2-7): DVKVTQSSRYLVKRTGEKVFLECVQDMDHENMFWYRQDPGLGLRLIYFSYDVKMKEKGDIPEGYSVSREKKERFSLILESASTNQTSMYLCASSEGQGSSYEQYFGPGTRLTVT.